The clone carrying this TCR beta chain occurred a few times. What it recognizes is unknown. This specimen comes from a study of response to subunit inactivated influenza vaccine. Study-level points and caveats: The authors suggested that few new T cells are recruited per seasonal influenza vaccination.

From the RT-PCR reads, TCRdb called clonotypes with MiXCR, one entry per CDR3 protein. The repertoire holds 450,000 to 550,000 distinct CDR3 sequences, with about 25% as singletons. V was pared by 6 bases and J by 3 bases, with 6 bases of the junction left unmatched. Germline V gene data show CDR1 as MNHEY and CDR2 as SVGEGT. The CDR3 is made up of 14 amino acids. The gene calls are TRBV6-2 or TRBV6-3 and TRBJ2-7, with TRBD1 identical over 9 bases. The TCR sequence derives from a middle-aged man who received an inactivated influenza vaccine. Sequenced material: CD4+ T cells sorted from PBMCs, taken roughly 5 days after vaccination. The CDR3, as DNA: TGTGCCAGCAGCCACCCGGGACAGGGCTACGAGCAGTACTTC. Its protein product is CASSHPGQGYEQYF.